Following are 30 T cell receptor beta chains from one sample sequenced in a study of T cell changes during pregnancy in multiple sclerosis (dated by TCRdb to 2018 to 2020). Library creation used the immunoSEQ multiplex PCR assay. TCRdb carries this immuneACCESS record with in-frame sequences only. Its versions omit some clonotypes, under half of them owing to an unresolved V gene in the studies checked, with the rest unexplained. Within this sample are 50,000 to 65,000 clones, with roughly 90% of them counted one time only. Approximately 1.3% of the sample comes from the top ten. Specimen: peripheral blood, collected in the second trimester of pregnancy. Receptors were obtained from a female donor with multiple sclerosis, enrolled in a pregnancy study.

This chain joins TRBV4-1 and TRBJ2-7, with D perhaps TRBD2 (7 bases). Germline V gene data show CDR1 as MGHRA and CDR2 as YSYEKL. The CDR3 runs 15 residues. Trimming stripped 1 base from V and 2 bases from J, with 12 bases between. CDR3 in amino acids: CASSQAGGTPYEQYF. The CDR3, as DNA: TGCGCCAGCAGCCAAGCGGGGGGCACGCCCTACGAGCAGTACTTC.

This chain connects TRBV7-2 to TRBJ2-7, with D hard to call. The ends were cut back, 4 bases at V and 3 bases at J, with 7 bases in the middle. The CDR3 sequence is 12 residues long. The germline CDR1 and CDR2 sequences are SGHTA and FQGNSA. CDR3 coding DNA: TGTGCCAGCAGCTATAATTACTACGAGCAGTACTTC. It translates to CASSYNYYEQYF.

This rearrangement joins TRBV9 to TRBJ1-1; TRBD1 agrees at 7 bases. J gave up 5 bases and V 3 bases, and 10 bases lay outside the gene matches. The CDR3 consists of 15 residues. From germline, CDR1 is SGDLS and CDR2 YYNGEE. The CDR3 sequence is CASSGFDRVGTEAFF. In DNA, the CDR3 is TGTGCCAGCAGCGGATTCGACAGGGTGGGAACTGAAGCTTTCTTT.

The CDR3 nucleotides are TGTGCCAGCAGTCCCTATGACTCGTCCAGCCTCAACACTGAAGCTTTCTTT. Translation: CASSPYDSSSLNTEAFF. This chain joins TRBV6-4 and TRBJ1-1; the D is unclear. This CDR3 comprises 17 residues. Germline lookup yields CDR1 MRHNA and CDR2 SNTAGT. Trimming stripped 5 bases from V and 2 bases from J, with 21 bases between.

The chain couples TRBV19 to TRBJ1-2; 7 nucleotides line up with TRBD1. The trim removed 5 bases at V and 3 bases at J, leaving 3 bases unmatched. The CDR3 runs to 13 residues. Per germline, CDR1 LNHDA and CDR2 SQIVND (reference sequence). The CDR3 loop is CASSAGQHYGYTF. The CDR3 bases are TGTGCCAGTAGTGCGGGACAGCACTATGGCTACACCTTC.

This clone was counted between two and nine times. V gene TRBV11-3 combines with J gene TRBJ2-1; 8 bases line up with TRBD1. Germline V gene lookup returns CDR1 SGHNT and CDR2 YENEEA. CDR3 length equals 13 residues. V was clipped by 5 bases and J by 8 bases; unmatched bases: 5. The CDR3 reads CASSRTGFDEQFF. In DNA form, the CDR3 reads TGTGCCAGCAGCCGGACAGGGTTCGATGAGCAGTTCTTC. The full variable domain, completed using reference TRBV11-3 and TRBJ2-1, is EAGVVQSPRYKIIEKKQPVAFWCNPISGHNTLYWYLQNLGQGPELLIRYENEEAVDDSQLPKDRFSAERLKGVDSTLKIQPAELGDSAVYLCASSRTGFDEQFFGPGTRLTVL.

This clone was picked up one time. This rearrangement joins TRBV10-3 to TRBJ2-7; TRBD1 aligns across 10 bases. In germline, CDR1 is ENHRY, CDR2 SYGVKD. This CDR3 has 17 amino acids. The junction had 10 bases not matched to a gene; V was cut back by 5 bases and J by 0 bases. The CDR3 DNA follows: TGTGCCATCAGTTCTTCTACGGGACAGGGGAGCTCCTACGAGCAGTACTTC. Translated, it gives CAISSSTGQGSSYEQYF.

The chain joins TRBV5-5 to TRBJ2-5; D is possibly TRBD2 (5 bases). V was trimmed by 4 bases and J by 5 bases, leaving 15 bases between them. CDR1 is SGHKS and CDR2 is YYEKEE in the germline V gene (reference sequence). CDR3 size: 14 residues. CDR3 residues: CASSPGEGWETQYF. In nucleotides, the CDR3 is TGTGCCAGCAGCCCCGGTGAGGGCTGGGAGACCCAGTACTTC.

The gene calls are TRBV18 and TRBJ1-4; D may be TRBD1 (5 bases). Germline assignment: CDR1 KGHSH and CDR2 LQKENI. CDR3 length: 17 residues. V lost 0 bases, J lost 0 bases, and 11 bases lay in between. CDR3 amino acids: CASSPPQGTATNEKLFF. As DNA, the CDR3 is TGTGCCAGCTCACCACCTCAGGGAACTGCAACTAATGAAAAACTGTTTTTT.

The chain links TRBV5-1 to TRBJ2-2; TRBD1 agrees at 7 bases. CDR1 is SGHRS, CDR2 YFSETQ, per germline. V lost 0 bases, J lost 6 bases, and 5 bases stayed unmatched. The CDR3 totals 15 residues. The CDR3 spells CASSLGRGSAGELFF. The CDR3 nucleotides read TGCGCCAGCAGCTTGGGCAGGGGGTCGGCCGGGGAGCTGTTTTTT.

This chain connects TRBV7-2 to TRBJ2-3, with TRBD2 as a possible D gene (5 bases). The CDR3 has 14 amino acids. Germline CDR1 is SGHTA and CDR2 is FQGNSA. V was shortened by 4 bases and J by 5 bases, with 13 bases between the two germline ends. CDR3 sequence (DNA): TGTGCCAGCAGCTGGGAGTCCCGGGGAGATACGCAGTATTTT. Translation: CASSWESRGDTQYF. Combining the CDR3 with reference TRBV7-2 and TRBJ2-3 gives the whole variable domain GAGVSQSPSNKVTEKGKDVELRCDPISGHTALYWYRQSLGQGLEFLIYFQGNSAPDKSGLPSDRFSAERTGGSVSTLTIQRTQQEDSAVYLCASSWESRGDTQYFGPGTRLTVL.

The rearrangement uses TRBV4-3 and TRBJ1-2; D is perhaps TRBD1 (6 bases). The germline gives CDR1 LGHNA, CDR2 YSLEER. This CDR3 comprises 14 residues. Deletions cut 1 base from V and 4 bases from J, with 10 bases between. In DNA form, the CDR3 reads TGCGCCAGCAGCCAAGGACACAGGGTCTATGGCTACACCTTC. Its translation is CASSQGHRVYGYTF.

The J gene is TRBJ2-5, the V gene TRBV5-1; D uncertain. This CDR3 has 13 residues. Trimming shortened V by 4 bases and J by 0 bases, and 7 bases separated the two germline ends. Germline-derived CDR1 and CDR2 are SGHRS and YFSETQ. CDR3 nucleotides: TGCGCCAGCAGCCTTCCGTACCAAGAGACCCAGTACTTC. Translated, it gives CASSLPYQETQYF. The whole variable domain, remainder taken from reference TRBV5-1 and TRBJ2-5, is KAGVTQTPRYLIKTRGQQVTLSCSPISGHRSVSWYQQTPGQGLQFLFEYFSETQRNKGNFPGRFSGRQFSNSRSEMNVSTLELGDSALYLCASSLPYQETQYFGPGTRLLVL.

The genes are TRBV19 and TRBJ2-2; 7 bases map to TRBD1. V lost 6 bases, J lost 6 bases, and 10 bases stayed unmatched. Germline CDR1 is LNHDA and CDR2 is SQIVND (reference sequence). The CDR3 runs to 15 residues. This chain's CDR3 is CASRQGSLVAGELFF. The CDR3 DNA reads as TGTGCCAGTAGACAGGGGAGCCTTGTAGCCGGGGAGCTGTTTTTT.

The chain carries TRBV7-3 and TRBJ2-2; a possible D gene is TRBD2 (5 bases). Trimming cost V 10 bases and J 4 bases, with 22 bases left between them. CDR3 length: 16 amino acids. CDR1 is SGHTA and CDR2 is FQGTGA in the germline V gene. CDR3 sequence reads: CATLRGRPHGTGELFF. The CDR3 nucleotides are TGTGCCACCCTACGCGGGCGCCCCCATGGCACCGGGGAGCTGTTTTTT.

This rearrangement joins TRBV7-2 to TRBJ2-7; 7 bases are shared with TRBD1. V dropped 1 base and J dropped 4; count of bases not matched to a gene: 7. This CDR3 contains 15 residues. Germline V gene lookup returns CDR1 SGHTA and CDR2 FQGNSA. CDR3 sequence reads: CASSLGRTGGYEQYF. CDR3 DNA: TGTGCCAGCAGCTTAGGTAGGACAGGAGGATACGAGCAGTACTTC. The full variable domain, completed using reference TRBV7-2 and TRBJ2-7, is GAGVSQSPSNKVTEKGKDVELRCDPISGHTALYWYRQSLGQGLEFLIYFQGNSAPDKSGLPSDRFSAERTGGSVSTLTIQRTQQEDSAVYLCASSLGRTGGYEQYFGPGTRLTVT.

The gene calls are TRBV10-3 and TRBJ2-5, with 7 bases lining up with TRBD2. CDR1 ENHRY and CDR2 SYGVKD come from the germline V gene. With V trimmed by 11 bases and J by 5 bases, 23 bases remained unmatched. CDR3 length: 17 residues. The CDR3 DNA reads TGTGCCTCAAGCGGCGGTGAGCGGGACCCCACCGGGGAGACCCAGTACTTC. Translated: CASSGGERDPTGETQYF.

The chain has TRBV30 and TRBJ1-5, with a tentative D call TRBD1 (6 bases). Trimming took off 0 bases at V and 6 bases at J, with 15 bases between the two ends. Per the germline V gene, CDR1 is GTSNPN and CDR2 is SVGIG (reference sequence). The CDR3 contains 15 residues. The DNA of the CDR3 is TGTGCCTGGAGTGTAGTACGGGGGGCAGGTCAGCCCCAGCATTTT. Its protein product is CAWSVVRGAGQPQHF. Drawing the rest from reference TRBV30 and TRBJ1-5, the complete variable domain is SQTIHQWPATLVQPVGSPLSLECTVEGTSNPNLYWYRQAAGRGLQLLFYSVGIGQISSEVPQNLSASRPQDRQFILSSKKLLLSDSGFYLCAWSVVRGAGQPQHFGDGTRLSIL.

The V call is TRBV23-1, the J call TRBJ2-7, with D perhaps TRBD1 (5 bases). Being an ORF, TRBV23-1 has a function that is uncertain. With 0 bases removed from V and 5 bases from J, the gap between germline ends came to 14 bases. The CDR3 has 15 amino acids. This CDR3 reads CASSQSGRVGNEQYF. CDR3 nucleotides: TGCGCCAGCAGTCAATCGGGCAGGGTGGGTAACGAGCAGTACTTC.

In DNA form, the CDR3 reads TGCGCCAGCAGCTTGGGGCTAGCGGGCCTCTACAATGAGCAGTTCTTC. Translating it yields CASSLGLAGLYNEQFF. V gene TRBV5-1 combines with J gene TRBJ2-1, with 8 bases lining up with TRBD2. Germline V gene data show CDR1 as SGHRS and CDR2 as YFSETQ. The CDR3 is 16 amino acids. The J segment lost 3 bases and the V segment lost 0 bases, leaving 5 bases of the junction unmatched.

This chain links TRBV10-3 with TRBJ2-5, with 9 positions matching TRBD2. Trimming cost V 2 bases and J 4 bases; bases outside gene matches: 8. The CDR3 runs to 16 residues. Germline-derived CDR1 and CDR2 are ENHRY and SYGVKD. CDR3 amino acids: CAISEEGGGAGETQYF. CDR3 coding DNA: TGTGCCATCAGTGAGGAGGGCGGGGGGGCCGGAGAGACCCAGTACTTC.

The chain employs TRBV2 and TRBJ2-5; D perhaps matches TRBD1 (5 bases). V shed 8 bases and J shed 5 bases, with 9 bases lying between them. CDR3 length: 11 amino acids. CDR1 is SNHLY, CDR2 FYNNEI, per germline. CDR3 sequence (DNA): TGTGCCAGCCAGGGATCGGAGACCCAGTACTTC. It translates to CASQGSETQYF.

The gene calls are TRBV27 and TRBJ1-2; 7 bases agree with TRBD1. Looked up from germline, CDR1 is MNHEY and CDR2 is SMNVEV (reference sequence). Unmatched junction bases numbered 3, after V lost 10 bases and J lost 4 bases. There are 11 residues in the CDR3. The CDR3 protein is CATTGPYGYTF. Written as DNA, the CDR3 is TGTGCCACGACAGGGCCCTATGGCTACACCTTC.

CDR3 nucleotides: TGTGCCAGCAGACCACAGGGGGCGATGAACACTGAAGCTTTCTTT. Its translation: CASRPQGAMNTEAFF. This chain joins TRBV6-5 and TRBJ1-1, with 9 bases matching TRBD1. The CDR3 runs 15 residues. Germline V gene data show CDR1 as MNHEY and CDR2 as SVGAGI. V lost 6 bases, J lost 0 bases, and 5 bases stayed unmatched.

The genes are TRBV27 and TRBJ1-1; 7 nucleotides line up with TRBD1. The CDR3 has 13 amino acids. Trimming removed 4 bases from V and 4 bases from J; junction bases left unmatched: 3. Germline V gives CDR1 MNHEY, CDR2 SMNVEV (reference sequence). The CDR3 DNA follows: TGTGCCAGCAGTTGGGCAGGGGGCACTGAAGCTTTCTTT. It codes for CASSWAGGTEAFF.

The genes are TRBV28 and TRBJ1-1, with TRBD1 identical over 9 bases. The CDR3 is 13 residues long. V lost 6 bases and J lost 11; bases outside the gene matches: 10. Germline CDR1 MDHEN, CDR2 SYDVKM. CDR3 coding DNA: TGTGCCAGCAGCTTAGGACAGGGGATGTCTGCTTTCTTT. Translation gives CASSLGQGMSAFF.

V usage is TRBV6-1 and J usage is TRBJ2-5; 9 nucleotides agree with TRBD1. There are 16 residues in the CDR3. Germline lookup yields CDR1 MNHNS and CDR2 SASEGT. V shed 0 bases, J shed 5 bases, and the junction held 7 bases outside the gene matches. The CDR3 loop is CASSEARDRGRETQYF. The CDR3 bases are TGTGCCAGCAGTGAAGCCAGAGACAGGGGGAGGGAGACCCAGTACTTC.

The chain couples TRBV7-2 to TRBJ1-6, with a possible D match to TRBD1 (5 bases). Between the trimmed V and J ends, which lost 11 bases and 7 bases, there was a span of 21 bases. CDR1 is SGHTA and CDR2 is FQGNSA in the germline V gene. The CDR3 loop spans 15 amino acids. CDR3 region: CAEGLPGLGNSPLHF. The CDR3 DNA reads as TGTGCCGAGGGGCTGCCGGGACTGGGAAATTCACCCCTCCACTTT.

This clone was seen only once. This chain links TRBV30 with TRBJ2-3; 15 bases line up with TRBD2. V trimming: 5 bases; J trimming: 4 bases; junction bases outside the gene matches: 7. CDR3 size: 16 residues. The germline V gene encodes CDR1 GTSNPN and CDR2 SVGIG (reference sequence). For the CDR3, the DNA is TGTGCCTGGTCCCCGGGACTAGCGGGGGGTGCAGATACGCAGTATTTT. This codes for CAWSPGLAGGADTQYF.

The V and J genes are TRBV7-8 and TRBJ1-6, with no clear D. Between the trimmed V and J ends, which lost 1 base and 0 bases, there was a span of 7 bases. The CDR3 consists of 16 residues. Germline V gives CDR1 SGHVS, CDR2 FQNEAQ. The CDR3 here is CASSLGASSYNSPLHF. DNA for the CDR3: TGTGCCAGCAGCTTAGGGGCGAGCTCCTATAATTCACCCCTCCACTTT.